This T cell receptor (beta chain) was documented in a study of OX40 agonist ivuxolimab in advanced cancers. Study-level background: Patients received ivuxolimab, an agonistic anti-OX40 (CD134) antibody. The study gave patients intravenous ivuxolimab at 0.01 to 10 mg/kg every 2 weeks. Averaging roughly 60 years in age, with a range of roughly 23 to 85, the cohort was 65% to 85% male. Regarding the study as a whole: At doses 0.1 to 3.0 mg/kg, CD4+ and CD8+ clones expanded.

Only in-frame clones appear in the TCRdb table, and some are missing; sequencing was by immunoSEQ multiplex PCR. The sample holds about 73,000 clones, 88% seen once. A remark on this clone: Its matching antigen is unknown.

The TCR comes from an adult with an advanced solid tumor such as melanoma, head and neck, liver or kidney cancer. The material sequenced was CD4+ or CD8+ T cells sorted from blood, taken in a trial of the OX40 agonist ivuxolimab.

The CDR3 coding sequence is TGTGCCAGCAGCTTTCAACTAGCGGGTATAGAGACCCAGTACTTC. Encoded protein: CASSFQLAGIETQYF. The chain recombines TRBV11-1 with TRBJ2-5; 9 bases match TRBD2. Germline CDR1 SGHAT, CDR2 FQDESV (reference sequence). V shed 3 bases, J shed 4 bases, and the junction held 6 bases outside the gene matches. The CDR3 runs to 15 residues.